This T cell receptor beta chain came from a study of T cells in women clearing cervical HPV infection. Study at large: Donors had HPV16-related CIN3 or worse; 2 had invasive cancer. For cases, blood was sampled a median approximately 150 days after lesion detection, interquartile range roughly 80 to 230 days. Case blood was drawn when the lesion was first found; control blood after infection became undetectable.

The germline V gene has CDR1 LNHDA and CDR2 SQIVND (reference sequence). This CDR3 contains 14 residues. General study points: Cases carried less TRBV6-7 than controls: roughly 0.11% versus 0.16%.

As concerns this clone: Its antigen is still unknown. The sequence runs out 3 residues before the end of the CDR3; the remainder is reconstructed from the germline J gene.

Sequencing was performed with immunoSEQ multiplex PCR; in TCRdb, only in-frame clones are kept and a portion is missing. The repertoire table contains about 32,000 clones. The chain employs TRBV19 and TRBJ1-2, with a possible D match to TRBD1 (6 bases). Sequencing input: blood buffy coat. This clonotype originated in a woman between 18 and 70 years old with a cervical HPV16 infection that either progressed to CIN3+ or cleared (not recorded which). The CDR3 protein is CASSFPGEGYDYTF. CDR3 DNA (partial): TGTGCCAGTAGTTTCCCAGGGGAGGGCTACGAC.